This T cell receptor (beta chain) was sequenced for a study of cytomegalovirus exposure and HLA in healthy donors. CDR1 and CDR2 (germline): SGHAT, FQDESV (reference sequence). V was trimmed by 3 bases and J by 4 bases, leaving 9 bases between them. The CDR3 extends over 14 amino acids. Healthy bone marrow donors made up the cohort. Study-wide results and caveats: In an earlier analysis, in some 500 donors, most V segments appeared productive either ~87% or ~30% of the time. It was likely that a cluster of highly shared sequence variants was a sequencing artifact. In a later analysis, about 17,000 TCR beta sequences were associated with HLA alleles at 0.05 false discovery rate.

Of note for this clone: What it binds is not known.

Amplification used 60 Vbeta primers and 13 Jbeta primers. Assay used: immunoSEQ multiplex PCR; TCRdb lists only in-frame clones, some missing. The sample shows about 90,000 clones, roughly four fifths of them seen only once. The receptor was derived from a woman aged 55-75 years in good health and CMV-seropositive. The chain recombines TRBV11-1 with TRBJ2-2; perhaps TRBD1 as D (5 bases). What was sequenced was PBMCs. CDR3 DNA sequence: TGTGCCAGCAGCTTGGGGCAGCCCACCGGGGAGCTGTTTTTT. Protein product: CASSLGQPTGELFF.